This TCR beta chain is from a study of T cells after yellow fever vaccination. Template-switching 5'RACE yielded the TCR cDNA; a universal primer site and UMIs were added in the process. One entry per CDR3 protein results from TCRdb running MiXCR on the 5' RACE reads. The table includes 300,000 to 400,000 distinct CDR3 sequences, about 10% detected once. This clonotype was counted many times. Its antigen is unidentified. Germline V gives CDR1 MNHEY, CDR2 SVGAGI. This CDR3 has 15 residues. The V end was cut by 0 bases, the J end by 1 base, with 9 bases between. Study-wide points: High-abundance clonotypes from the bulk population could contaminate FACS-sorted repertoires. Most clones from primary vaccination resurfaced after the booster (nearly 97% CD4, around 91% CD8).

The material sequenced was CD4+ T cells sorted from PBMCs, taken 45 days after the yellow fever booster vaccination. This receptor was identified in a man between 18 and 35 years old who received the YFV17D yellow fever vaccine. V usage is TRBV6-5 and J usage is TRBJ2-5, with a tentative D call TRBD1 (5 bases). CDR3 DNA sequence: TGTGCCAGCAGTTACTCGTTTCAGGGCCAAGAGACCCAGTACTTC. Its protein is CASSYSFQGQETQYF.